What follows is one TCR beta chain and its context. What it binds is not known. A read error may account for a junction end that differs from germline. The source of the sample is a study of post-analysis software for immune sequencing data. The TCR beta cDNA libraries carried unique molecular identifiers. TCRdb re-called the PCR reads with MiXCR, one entry per CDR3 protein. Of fewer than 850,000 distinct CDR3 sequences in the sample, about 27% were seen once. Germline-derived CDR1 and CDR2 are SGHTA and FQGNSA. CDR3 length: 17 amino acids. Study-level points and caveats: F measure grouped same-batch samples tightly together. TRBV segments more frequent in patients than in controls numbered several and included TRBV5-6, TRBV5-1 and TRBV20-1. When compared against controls, multiple sclerosis patients showed significantly lower normalized Chao1 diversity.

This clonotype was sampled from a girl aged 5 to 17 with multiple sclerosis. Sequencing was performed on blood. The genes are TRBV7-2 and TRBJ1-2; a weak D match, TRBD1 (5 bases). For the CDR3, the DNA is TGTGCCGGCAGCTTAGGGAATCTAGGGGTCTCAAACTATGGCTACACCTTC. It yields the protein CAGSLGNLGVSNYGYTF.